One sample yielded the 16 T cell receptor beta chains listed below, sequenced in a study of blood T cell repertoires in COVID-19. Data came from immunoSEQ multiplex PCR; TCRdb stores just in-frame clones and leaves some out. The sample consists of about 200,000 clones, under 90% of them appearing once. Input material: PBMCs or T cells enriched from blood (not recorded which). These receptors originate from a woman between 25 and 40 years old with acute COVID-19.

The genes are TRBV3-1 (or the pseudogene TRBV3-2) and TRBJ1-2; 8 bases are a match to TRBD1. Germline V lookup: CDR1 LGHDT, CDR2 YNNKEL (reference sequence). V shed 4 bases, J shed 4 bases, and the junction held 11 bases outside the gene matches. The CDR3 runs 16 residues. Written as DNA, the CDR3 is TGTGCCAGCAGCCCTCTTTACGGACAGGGACCCTATGGCTACACCTTC. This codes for CASSPLYGQGPYGYTF.

The CDR3 bases are TGTGCCAGTAGTATAGGAGGGACACCCCAAGAGACCCAGTACTTC. Translation gives CASSIGGTPQETQYF. The rearrangement joins TRBV19 to TRBJ2-5; D is perhaps TRBD1 (6 bases). The V gene's germline CDR1 is LNHDA and CDR2 SQIVND (reference sequence). The CDR3 is made up of 15 amino acids. The V end lost 1 base, the J end lost 1 base, and 10 bases lay between the germline ends.

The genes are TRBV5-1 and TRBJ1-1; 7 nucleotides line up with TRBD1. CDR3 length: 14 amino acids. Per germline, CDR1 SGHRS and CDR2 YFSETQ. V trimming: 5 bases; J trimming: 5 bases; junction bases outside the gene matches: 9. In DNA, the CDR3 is TGCGCCAGCAGGCCGGGACAGCACGCGACTGAAGCTTTCTTT. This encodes CASRPGQHATEAFF.

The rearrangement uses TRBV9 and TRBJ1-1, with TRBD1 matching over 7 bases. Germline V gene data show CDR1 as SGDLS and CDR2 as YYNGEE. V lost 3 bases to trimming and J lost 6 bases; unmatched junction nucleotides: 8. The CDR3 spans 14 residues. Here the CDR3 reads CASSDIRGRPEAFF. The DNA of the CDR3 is TGTGCCAGCAGCGATATCAGGGGGAGACCTGAAGCTTTCTTT.

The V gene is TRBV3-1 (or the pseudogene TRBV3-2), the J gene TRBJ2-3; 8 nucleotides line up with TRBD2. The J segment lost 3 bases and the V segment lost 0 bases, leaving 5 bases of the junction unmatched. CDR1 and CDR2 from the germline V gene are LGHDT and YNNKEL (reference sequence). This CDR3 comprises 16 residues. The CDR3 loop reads CASSQDRGGLTDTQYF. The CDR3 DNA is TGTGCCAGCAGCCAAGACCGGGGGGGGCTAACAGATACGCAGTATTTT.

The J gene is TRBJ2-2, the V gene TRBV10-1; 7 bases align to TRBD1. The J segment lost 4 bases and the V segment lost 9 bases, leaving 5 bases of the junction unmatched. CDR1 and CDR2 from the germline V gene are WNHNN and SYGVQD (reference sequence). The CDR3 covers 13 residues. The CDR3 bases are TGCGCCAGTACCGACAGGGTCACCGGGGAGCTGTTTTTT. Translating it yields CASTDRVTGELFF.

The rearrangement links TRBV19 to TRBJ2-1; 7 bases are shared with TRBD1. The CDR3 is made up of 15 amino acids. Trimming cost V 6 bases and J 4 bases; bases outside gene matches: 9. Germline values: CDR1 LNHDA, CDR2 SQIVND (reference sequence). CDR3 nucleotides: TGTGCCAGTAGAGGGACAGAGACCTTATACAATGAGCAGTTCTTC. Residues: CASRGTETLYNEQFF.

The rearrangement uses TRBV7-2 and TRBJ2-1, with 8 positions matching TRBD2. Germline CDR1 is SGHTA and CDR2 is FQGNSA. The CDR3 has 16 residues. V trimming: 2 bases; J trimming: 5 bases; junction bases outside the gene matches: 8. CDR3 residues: CASSLNPGGPHNEQFF. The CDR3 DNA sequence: TGTGCCAGCAGCTTAAATCCGGGGGGGCCTCACAATGAGCAGTTCTTC. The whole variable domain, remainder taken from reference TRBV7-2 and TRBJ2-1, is GAGVSQSPSNKVTEKGKDVELRCDPISGHTALYWYRQSLGQGLEFLIYFQGNSAPDKSGLPSDRFSAERTGGSVSTLTIQRTQQEDSAVYLCASSLNPGGPHNEQFFGPGTRLTVL.

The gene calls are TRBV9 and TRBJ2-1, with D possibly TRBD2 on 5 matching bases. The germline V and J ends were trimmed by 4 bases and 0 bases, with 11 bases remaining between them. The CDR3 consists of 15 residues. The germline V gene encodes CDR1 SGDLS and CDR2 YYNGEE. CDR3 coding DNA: TGTGCCAGCAGCCCCCGCGGGTACTCCTACAATGAGCAGTTCTTC. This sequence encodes CASSPRGYSYNEQFF.

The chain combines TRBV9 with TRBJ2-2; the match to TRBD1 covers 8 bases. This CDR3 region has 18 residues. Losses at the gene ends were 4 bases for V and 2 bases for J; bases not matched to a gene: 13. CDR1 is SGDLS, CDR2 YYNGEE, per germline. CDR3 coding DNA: TGTGCCAGCAGCCCACAGGACAGGGCCGTTTCTAACACCGGGGAGCTGTTTTTT. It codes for CASSPQDRAVSNTGELFF.

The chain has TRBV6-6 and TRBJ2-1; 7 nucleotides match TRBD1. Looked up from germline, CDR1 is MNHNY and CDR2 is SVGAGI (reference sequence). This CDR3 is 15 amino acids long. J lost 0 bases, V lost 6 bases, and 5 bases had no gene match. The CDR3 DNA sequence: TGTGCCAGCAGATCAACAGGGGTCTCCTACAATGAGCAGTTCTTC. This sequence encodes CASRSTGVSYNEQFF.

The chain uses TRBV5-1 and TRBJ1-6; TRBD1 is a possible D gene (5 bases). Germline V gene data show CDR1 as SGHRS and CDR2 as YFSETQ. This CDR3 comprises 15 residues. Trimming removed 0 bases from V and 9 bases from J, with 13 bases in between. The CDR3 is CASSLVGDSSSPLHF. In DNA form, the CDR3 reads TGCGCCAGCAGCTTGGTAGGGGACTCCTCTTCACCCCTCCACTTT. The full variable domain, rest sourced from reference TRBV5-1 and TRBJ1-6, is KAGVTQTPRYLIKTRGQQVTLSCSPISGHRSVSWYQQTPGQGLQFLFEYFSETQRNKGNFPGRFSGRQFSNSRSEMNVSTLELGDSALYLCASSLVGDSSSPLHFGNGTRLTVT.

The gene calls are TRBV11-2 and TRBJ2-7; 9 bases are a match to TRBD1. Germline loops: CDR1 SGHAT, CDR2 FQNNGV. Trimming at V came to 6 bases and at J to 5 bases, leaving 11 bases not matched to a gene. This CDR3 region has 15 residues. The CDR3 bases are TGTGCCAGCAGGAGGCCCGGGACAGGGCGAGACGAGCAGTACTTC. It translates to CASRRPGTGRDEQYF.

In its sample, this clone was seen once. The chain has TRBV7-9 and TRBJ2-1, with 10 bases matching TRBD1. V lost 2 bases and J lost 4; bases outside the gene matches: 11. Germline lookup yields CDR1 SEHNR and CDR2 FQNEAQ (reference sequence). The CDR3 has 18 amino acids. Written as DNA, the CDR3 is TGTGCCAGCAGCTTACCGTCGGGGACAGGGGTGGGGTACAATGAGCAGTTCTTC. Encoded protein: CASSLPSGTGVGYNEQFF.

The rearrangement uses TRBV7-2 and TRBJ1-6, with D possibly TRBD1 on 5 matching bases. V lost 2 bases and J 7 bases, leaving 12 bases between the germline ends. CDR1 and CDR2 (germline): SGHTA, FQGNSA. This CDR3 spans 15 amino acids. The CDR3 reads CASSLNRGLNSPLHF. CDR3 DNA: TGTGCCAGCAGCTTAAATCGGGGACTAAATTCACCCCTCCACTTT.

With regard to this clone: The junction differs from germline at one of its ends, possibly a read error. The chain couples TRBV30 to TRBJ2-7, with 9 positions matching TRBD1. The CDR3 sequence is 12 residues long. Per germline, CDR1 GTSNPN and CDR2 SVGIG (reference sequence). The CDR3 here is CAWSVMGQGGHF. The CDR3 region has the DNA TGTGCCTGGAGTGTAATGGGACAGGGCGGGCACTTC.